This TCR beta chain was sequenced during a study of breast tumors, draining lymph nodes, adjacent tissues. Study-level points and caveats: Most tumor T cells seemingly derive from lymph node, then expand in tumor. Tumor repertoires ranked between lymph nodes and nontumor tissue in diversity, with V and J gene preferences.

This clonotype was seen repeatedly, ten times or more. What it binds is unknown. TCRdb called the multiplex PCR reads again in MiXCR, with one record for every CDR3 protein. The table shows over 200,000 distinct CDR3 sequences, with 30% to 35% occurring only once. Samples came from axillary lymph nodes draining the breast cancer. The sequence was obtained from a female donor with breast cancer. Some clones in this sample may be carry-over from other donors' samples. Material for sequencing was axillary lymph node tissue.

The CDR3 DNA reads as TGTGCCAGCCTCAGAAGCTCTGGAAACACCATATATTTT. This sequence encodes CASLRSSGNTIYF. The rearrangement joins TRBV19 to TRBJ1-3; D not resolved. V was shortened by 9 bases and J by 0 bases, with 9 bases between the two germline ends. Germline V gene sequence: CDR1 LNHDA, CDR2 SQIVND (reference sequence). This CDR3 region has 13 residues.